Following are 29 T cell receptor beta chains from one sample sequenced in a study of T cells in Graves' hyperthyroidism and ophthalmopathy. What was amplified from RNA transcripts were TCR beta CDR3 regions. The HTBI primer set drove a first-round RT-PCR of the TCR CDR3. TCRdb recomputed calls from the multiplex PCR reads with MiXCR, one row per CDR3 protein. The repertoire includes about 350,000 distinct CDR3 sequences, roughly 13% of them detected once, and 34% sits in the top ten. The specimen was blood. These receptors originate from a middle-aged woman with Graves' ophthalmopathy.

The genes are TRBV5-1 and TRBJ1-2, with D possibly being TRBD1 (5 bases). This CDR3 region has 19 residues. The germline V gene encodes CDR1 SGHRS and CDR2 YFSETQ. Trimming pared 9 bases from V and 7 bases from J, leaving 37 bases between. The CDR3 DNA follows: TGCGCCATCCCATTGGGAATCACACGGCGTTTGGGACCGGGGAGTGGCTACACCTTC. Amino acids: CAIPLGITRRLGPGSGYTF. Drawing the rest from reference TRBV5-1 and TRBJ1-2, the complete variable domain is KAGVTQTPRYLIKTRGQQVTLSCSPISGHRSVSWYQQTPGQGLQFLFEYFSETQRNKGNFPGRFSGRQFSNSRSEMNVSTLELGDSALYLCAIPLGITRRLGPGSGYTFGSGTRLTVV.

This clonotype was recorded many times. CDR3 region: CASSQGPTNTGELFF. The CDR3 bases are TGTGCCAGCAGCCAAGGGCCCACGAACACCGGGGAGCTGTTTTTT. This chain links TRBV14 with TRBJ2-2; no firm D call. Germline-derived CDR1 and CDR2 are SGHDN and FVKESK. The CDR3 contains 15 residues. Trimming took 1 base from V and 0 from J, leaving 6 bases between them.

The chain combines TRBV2 with TRBJ2-5; TRBD2 matches 7 bases. V dropped 7 bases and J dropped 7; count of bases not matched to a gene: 6. Germline V lookup: CDR1 SNHLY, CDR2 FYNNEI. The CDR3 loop spans 12 amino acids. This CDR3 is CASKRDGGTQYF. CDR3 nucleotides: TGTGCCAGCAAGCGGGATGGGGGGACCCAGTACTTC.

This clonotype was recorded at least ten times. The chain's CDR3 is CASSLMGANGYTF. CDR3 coding DNA: TGTGCCAGCAGTTTAATGGGTGCTAATGGCTACACCTTC. The chain uses TRBV28 and TRBJ1-2, with unresolved D. V was clipped by 2 bases and J by 6 bases, with 10 bases between them. The length of the CDR3 is 13 residues. The germline V gene encodes CDR1 MDHEN and CDR2 SYDVKM.

This clonotype was detected only a few times. The chain couples TRBV12-5 to TRBJ1-2; no definite D call. CDR3 length: 16 amino acids. Per germline, CDR1 LGHNT and CDR2 FRNRAP. The V end lost 0 bases, the J end lost 3 bases, and 14 bases lay between the germline ends. Here the CDR3 DNA reads TGTGCTAGTGGTTTGGTCGCCGGAAGGGCTGACTATGGCTACACCTTC. Amino acid sequence: CASGLVAGRADYGYTF.

This clonotype was seen more than once but under ten times. The junction differs from germline at one of its ends, possibly a read error. The chain links TRBV19 to TRBJ2-2; D is possibly TRBD1 or TRBD2 (5 bases each). This CDR3 is 12 amino acids long. CDR1 and CDR2 (germline): LNHDA, SQIVND (reference sequence). This CDR3 is CASSRGAGELLF. The CDR3 nucleotides are TGTGCCAGTAGTAGAGGGGCCGGGGAGCTGCTTTTT.

This clonotype was recorded many times. The rearrangement joins TRBV28 to TRBJ2-7, with 9 bases aligning to TRBD2. Germline lookup yields CDR1 MDHEN and CDR2 SYDVKM. J was trimmed by 2 bases and V by 2 bases; bases with no gene match: 7. The CDR3 is 16 residues long. The chain's CDR3 is CASSLAVREGTYEQYF. CDR3 DNA: TGTGCCAGCAGTTTAGCGGTGCGGGAGGGCACCTACGAGCAGTACTTC.

This clonotype was counted many times. This sequence joins TRBV6-1 and TRBJ2-1; D might be TRBD1 or TRBD2, each matching 5 bases. Trimming left V 6 bases short and J 0 bases short, with 15 bases between. CDR3 size: 16 residues. CDR1 and CDR2 from the germline V gene are MNHNS and SASEGT. The DNA of the CDR3 is TGTGCCAGCAGATTCTCCGAGGGGAGCTCCTACAATGAGCAGTTCTTC. It specifies CASRFSEGSSYNEQFF.

The sample holds many counts of this clonotype. The chain combines TRBV11-2 with TRBJ2-3; D ambiguous. The CDR3 is 14 residues long. Trimming stripped 5 bases from V and 7 bases from J, with 16 bases between. Per germline, CDR1 SGHAT and CDR2 FQNNGV. The CDR3 spells CASSPQAATHTQYF. CDR3 nucleotide sequence: TGTGCCAGCAGCCCCCAAGCCGCCACTCATACGCAGTATTTT.

This clonotype was found many times. J is TRBJ1-1 and V is TRBV7-9; 7 nucleotides agree with TRBD1. The germline V gene encodes CDR1 SEHNR and CDR2 FQNEAQ (reference sequence). The CDR3 consists of 14 residues. The junction had 5 bases not matched to a gene; V was cut back by 5 bases and J by 2 bases. CDR3 sequence reads: CASSRTGSNTEAFF. The CDR3 DNA follows: TGTGCCAGCAGCAGGACAGGATCCAACACTGAAGCTTTCTTT.

CDR3 bases: TGTGCCATCAGGGGGGACAGGGAGGACACCATATATTTT. Translating gives CAIRGDREDTIYF. This chain joins TRBV10-3 and TRBJ1-3; 9 nucleotides match TRBD1. Germline CDR1 is ENHRY and CDR2 is SYGVKD. With 6 bases clipped from V and 8 bases from J, the junction kept 5 bases outside the gene matches. This CDR3 contains 13 residues.

V is TRBV6-1 and J is TRBJ2-5; weak D call: TRBD2 (6 bases). Per germline, CDR1 MNHNS and CDR2 SASEGT. The ends were cut back, 7 bases at V and 3 bases at J, with 15 bases in the middle. The CDR3 loop spans 14 amino acids. The chain's CDR3 is CASISGRYKETQYF. The DNA of the CDR3 is TGTGCCAGCATAAGTGGGAGGTATAAAGAGACCCAGTACTTC.

This clonotype has ten or more counts. The V and J genes are TRBV7-9 and TRBJ1-2; D uncertain. Germline CDR1 reads SEHNR; CDR2 reads FQNEAQ (reference sequence). This CDR3 is built from 15 residues. The ends were cut back, 5 bases at V and 5 bases at J, with 18 bases in the middle. For the CDR3, the DNA is TGTGCCAGCAGCCCGACGTTCGGCCGGTCTTATGGCTACACCTTC. This codes for CASSPTFGRSYGYTF.

This clonotype has a count of ten or more. This sequence joins TRBV7-9 and TRBJ2-2, with TRBD1 matching over 7 bases. From germline, CDR1 is SEHNR and CDR2 FQNEAQ (reference sequence). The CDR3 is 15 amino acids. V was pared by 5 bases and J by 4 bases, with 7 bases of the junction left unmatched. The CDR3 sequence: CASSNDRVSTGELFF. The CDR3 DNA is TGTGCCAGCAGCAACGACAGGGTATCCACCGGGGAGCTGTTTTTT.

This clonotype was counted at least ten times. The rearrangement joins TRBV12-3 or TRBV12-4 to TRBJ2-7, with D perhaps matching TRBD1 or TRBD2 (5 bases each). V was cut by 0 bases and J by 0 bases, with 15 bases left in between. The CDR3 spans 17 residues. The CDR3 spells CASSLALMGTASYEQYF. The CDR3 DNA sequence: TGTGCCAGCAGTTTAGCGCTAATGGGGACGGCCTCCTACGAGCAGTACTTC.

This clonotype was seen repeatedly, ten times or more. The rearrangement joins TRBV24-1 to TRBJ2-7; unclear D gene. The CDR3 is 14 residues long. V was pared by 4 bases and J by 1 base, with 10 bases between. From germline, CDR1 is KGHDR and CDR2 SFDVKD. The CDR3 is CATSEPGSSYEQYF. CDR3 sequence (DNA): TGTGCCACCAGTGAGCCAGGATCTTCCTACGAGCAGTACTTC.

This clonotype has a handful of counts. This rearrangement joins TRBV5-6 to TRBJ1-5, with D possibly TRBD1 on 5 matching bases. Between the trimmed V and J ends, which lost 0 bases and 3 bases, there was a span of 13 bases. CDR1 and CDR2 (germline): SGHDT, YYEEEE. CDR3 length: 16 residues. The CDR3 is CASSLGSGLNNQPQHF. The CDR3 coding sequence is TGTGCCAGCAGCTTGGGATCAGGGCTAAACAATCAGCCCCAGCATTTT.

The chain joins TRBV4-1 to TRBJ2-5; 9 bases match TRBD1. J gave up 13 bases and V 5 bases, and 11 bases lay outside the gene matches. CDR3 size: 13 residues. Germline V gene data show CDR1 as MGHRA and CDR2 as YSYEKL. The CDR3 bases are TGCGCCAGCAGCTCAGTCCGGGACAGGGATCTGTACTTC. Its protein product is CASSSVRDRDLYF.

This clonotype was recorded a few times. The chain recombines TRBV5-1 with TRBJ2-3, with 7 nucleotides matching TRBD1. The CDR3 spans 16 residues. The V gene end was trimmed by 4 bases and the J gene end by 0 bases; junction bases not matched to a gene: 8. Germline V gives CDR1 SGHRS, CDR2 YFSETQ. The CDR3 region is CASSGNWDRSTDTQYF. The CDR3 coding sequence is TGCGCCAGCAGCGGAAACTGGGACAGAAGCACAGATACGCAGTATTTT. The whole variable domain, filled in from reference TRBV5-1 and TRBJ2-3, reads KAGVTQTPRYLIKTRGQQVTLSCSPISGHRSVSWYQQTPGQGLQFLFEYFSETQRNKGNFPGRFSGRQFSNSRSEMNVSTLELGDSALYLCASSGNWDRSTDTQYFGPGTRLTVL.

V gene TRBV18 combines with J gene TRBJ2-3, with a weak D call TRBD2 (6 bases). The CDR3 spans 14 residues. Germline CDR1 is KGHSH and CDR2 is LQKENI. The V end was cut by 3 bases, the J end by 4 bases, with 11 bases between. The CDR3 nucleotides read TGTGCCAGCTCACCTGTCTGGGAGGCAGATACGCAGTATTTT. Protein sequence: CASSPVWEADTQYF.

This clonotype was detected ten times or more. The rearrangement links TRBV15 to TRBJ2-1, with 8 bases aligning to TRBD1. The CDR3 runs to 15 residues. Germline V lookup: CDR1 LNHNV, CDR2 YYDKDF (reference sequence). V dropped 2 bases and J dropped 4; count of bases not matched to a gene: 4. In DNA, the CDR3 is TGTGCCACCAGCAGACCGGGACAGGCATACAATGAGCAGTTCTTC. It translates to CATSRPGQAYNEQFF.

This clonotype was counted at least ten times. The rearrangement joins TRBV12-3 or TRBV12-4 to TRBJ1-2, with TRBD1 as a possible D gene (5 bases). Trimming removed 7 bases at V and 7 bases at J, with 16 bases between. This CDR3 is built from 13 residues. In DNA form, the CDR3 reads TGTGCCAGCAACCTAAGGGACGTAGGTGGCTACACCTTC. Its translation is CASNLRDVGGYTF.

This clonotype has a count of ten or more. The rearrangement uses TRBV6-2 or TRBV6-3 and TRBJ2-1; 9 bases match TRBD2. V shed 8 bases and J 4 bases; nucleotides not matched to a gene: 12. The CDR3 length is 16 residues. The V gene's germline CDR1 is MNHEY and CDR2 SVGEGT. CDR3 amino acids: CASGLGSGRTYNEQFF. CDR3 DNA sequence: TGTGCCAGCGGCCTGGGTAGCGGGAGAACGTACAATGAGCAGTTCTTC.

This clonotype was seen many times. V usage is TRBV3-1 and J usage is TRBJ2-5; D may correspond to TRBD1 or TRBD2 (5 bases each). Germline V gene data show CDR1 as LGHDT and CDR2 as YNNKEL (reference sequence). V lost 5 bases to trimming and J lost 1 base, with 11 bases between them. The CDR3 has 14 residues. For the CDR3, the DNA is TGTGCCAGCAGCAGAGGGGAAAGCCAAGAGACCCAGTACTTC. Its translation is CASSRGESQETQYF.

Notes on this clonotype: The conserved closing phenylalanine or tryptophan is absent in this CDR3, likely reflecting a read error. This sequence joins TRBV2 and TRBJ2-7; no clear D. Germline CDR1 reads SNHLY; CDR2 reads FYNNEI. The CDR3 totals 13 residues. The V and J ends lost 1 base and 2 bases respectively, with 6 bases between them. The CDR3 coding sequence is TGTGCCAGCAGTGAAGGGTATCCCTACGAGCAGTACCTC. Protein sequence: CASSEGYPYEQYL.

The sample holds a few counts of this clonotype. V is TRBV4-1 and J is TRBJ2-2; D gene unclear. Trimming removed 0 bases at V and 4 bases at J, with 9 bases between. CDR3 length: 15 residues. Germline V gene data show CDR1 as MGHRA and CDR2 as YSYEKL. Here the CDR3 reads CASSQEASLTGELFF. The CDR3 DNA sequence: TGCGCCAGCAGCCAAGAGGCGAGTCTCACCGGGGAGCTGTTTTTT.

The gene calls are TRBV6-2 or TRBV6-3 and TRBJ2-1; tentatively, D is TRBD1 or TRBD2 (6 bases each). CDR1 is MNHEY and CDR2 is SVGEGT in the germline V gene. The CDR3 covers 18 residues. Trimming cost V 6 bases and J 0 bases, with 21 bases left between them. CDR3 sequence (DNA): TGTGCCAGCAGCAGTTACACTCCGGGGGCCCACTCCTACAATGAGCAGTTCTTC. The encoded protein is CASSSYTPGAHSYNEQFF.

This clonotype was recorded at least ten times. The rearrangement links TRBV20-1 to TRBJ2-3; 7 positions match TRBD1. Per the germline V gene, CDR1 is DFQATT and CDR2 is SNEGSKA (reference sequence). The length of the CDR3 is 13 residues. J lost 6 bases, V lost 4 bases, and 7 bases had no gene match. CDR3: CSATGQAEDTQYF. The CDR3 DNA reads TGCAGTGCTACCGGACAGGCAGAGGATACGCAGTATTTT.

Points on this clonotype: A much larger clone sits a single nucleotide away, making a read error possible. CDR3: CASSRQGGVDEQFF. For the CDR3, the DNA is TGTGCCAGCAGTCGGCAGGGAGGCGTTGACGAGCAGTTCTTC. This chain uses TRBV28 with TRBJ2-1; tentatively, D is TRBD2 (6 bases). The V and J ends lost 5 bases and 10 bases respectively, with 18 bases between them. From germline, CDR1 is MDHEN and CDR2 SYDVKM. There are 14 residues in the CDR3.